The clone carrying this T cell receptor (beta chain) showed up many times. This sample was taken from a study of human T cells and chemical hapten exposure. As for the study in general: Slight differences in pooled library volume were the main source of varying TCR yields across samples.

TCRdb re-analysed the RACE reads in MiXCR, keeping a single row per CDR3 protein. The table includes roughly 70,000 distinct CDR3 sequences, 9.8% detected once. Trimming cost V 6 bases and J 2 bases; bases outside gene matches: 4. The CDR3 spans 13 residues. Germline loops: CDR1 MNHEY, CDR2 SVGAGI. Time point meaning: patch test 1, 2 weeks after DPC sensitization. Treatment specified: therapeutic diphenylcyclopropenone sensitization with weekly scalp DPC. Suited to DPC and affected by alopecia, the donors ranged from 18 to 70 years old. The TCR sequence derives from a middle-aged woman with alopecia areata. Some clones in this sample may be carry-over from other donors' samples. The sample was whole blood, taken in connection with sensitization to the hapten diphenylcyclopropenone (DPC). The V and J genes are TRBV6-5 and TRBJ2-7; 7 bases match TRBD1. The CDR3 protein is CASSQGVAYEQYF. In DNA form, the CDR3 reads TGTGCCAGCAGCCAGGGGGTGGCCTACGAGCAGTACTTC.